The T cell receptor (beta chain) under discussion was sequenced for a study of identical twins (dated by TCRdb to the mid-2010s). The study in broad terms: To test whether fetal clonotypes persist, this study deep-sequenced TCR alpha and beta repertoires from monozygotic twins, from unrelated adults of various ages, and from cord blood. Replicate twin experiments were performed at different times using different library preparation protocols to rule out contamination. The study at large found these results: In monozygotic twins, out-of-frame TCR alpha sharing was systematically underestimated by recombination models, although the models agreed with sharing between unrelated individuals. Abundant cord blood beta clonotypes had fewer insertions, young adult naive repertoires showed a similar but weaker trend, and memory repertoires showed no such trend. The excess sharing between twins in beta out-of-frame sequences was weaker because fewer shared sequences reduced the signal-to-noise ratio. Because the same donors could not be followed over many years, the conclusions relied on cross-sectional statistical analysis. Compared with coincidental sharing between unrelated individuals, out-of-frame TCR alpha sequences shared between twins had an excess of sequences with low generation probability. Invariant T cells such as MAIT and iNKT could partly confound zero-insertion analyses, though diverse VJ usage argued against this for most clonotypes.

The library came from 5' RACE. Sequencing was performed on an Illumina HiSeq 2000. Template switching added a universal primer binding site, and the final cDNA carried a unique molecular identifier that allowed TCR cDNA molecules to be counted accurately. Specific primers in the conserved constant-segment region were used to synthesize first-strand cDNA for the TCR alpha and beta chains. To control for contamination, every cDNA library was double barcoded, receiving both a SMART-Mk sample barcode and Illumina barcodes. TruSeq adapter sequences and Illumina sample barcodes were added in two successive PCR steps. The Illumina HiSeq platform was used with custom primers to sequence TCR alpha and beta cDNA libraries. Regarding the original processing steps: Raw reads were processed with MiGEC to extract unique molecular identifiers, and MiXCR was used to determine CDR3 positions. Recombination models were inferred per individual with the repgenHMM and IGoR tools using an EM algorithm. Shared clonotype analysis was performed with the tcR package in R, normalizing sharing by the product of cloneset sizes. Out-of-frame nonproductive sequences were analyzed to study raw recombination free of thymic and clonal selection effects. TCRdb applied fastp at Q25 and MiXCR to the public reads, then kept only in-frame beta chains. Rows are combined by CDR3 protein, so each entry shows the most common genes and DNA. The V and J calls and clone size come from TCRdb's table, not from the authors' own analysis. Recorded for this sample are more than 650,000 distinct CDR3 sequences; around 6.1% of them occurred a single time. Roughly 1.6% of the sample rests with the top ten.

The sample holds many counts of this clonotype. No antigen is known for it. No qualities accompany the bases; no much larger clone lies one base away. All donors were healthy Caucasians. The researchers also sequenced three unrelated adults who were not twins: a male aged 18 to 29, a male aged 50 to 59, and a female aged 50 to 59. Miltenyi CD45RO+ enrichment and human naive T-cell isolation kits were used to isolate memory (CD45RO+) and naive T cells from PBMC. The sequenced sample consisted of naive T cells sorted from blood. Interpreted using the paper, the cell subset or site label stands for: cells isolated with a human naive T-cell isolation kit. This TCR derives from a man aged 18-30 years in good health.

The DNA reads as follows: TGTGCCAGCAGCTCCCCGGCCGGGACGGCTTACAATGAGCAGTTCTTC. The translation is CASSSPAGTAYNEQFF. The rearranged chain carries TRBV5-5 and TRBJ2-1; the D region is possibly TRBD1 or TRBD2, each matching across 5 bases. V lost 3 bases and J lost 4 bases; the stretch between them is 17 bases long. CDR1 is given as SGHKS and CDR2 as YYEKEE, both from the germline V gene (reference sequence). Reading from cysteine to phenylalanine, the CDR3 counts 16 amino acids. The kept DNA is CDR3 alone, 48 bases in frame from the first base.